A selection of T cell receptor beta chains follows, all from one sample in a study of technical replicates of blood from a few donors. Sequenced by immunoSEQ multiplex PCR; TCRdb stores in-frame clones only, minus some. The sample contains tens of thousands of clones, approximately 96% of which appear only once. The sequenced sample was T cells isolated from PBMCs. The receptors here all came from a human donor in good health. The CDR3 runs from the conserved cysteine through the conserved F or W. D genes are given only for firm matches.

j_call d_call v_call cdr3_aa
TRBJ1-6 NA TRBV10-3 CAITESGGNSPLHF
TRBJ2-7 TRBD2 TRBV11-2 CASSYGTSYEQYF
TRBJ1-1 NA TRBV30 CAWRVRAGGTEAFF
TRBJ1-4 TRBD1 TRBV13 CASSSGPTGVEEKLFF
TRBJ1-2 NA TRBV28 CASSLGGRVHGYTF
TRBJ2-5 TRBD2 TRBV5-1 CASSPERGGVETQYF
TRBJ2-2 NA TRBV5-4 CASSPGRGGGAGELFF
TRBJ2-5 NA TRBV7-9 CASSLGQPETQYF
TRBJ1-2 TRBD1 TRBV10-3 CATQDREGSYGYTF
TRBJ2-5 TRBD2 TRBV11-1 CASSLGGLVQETQYF
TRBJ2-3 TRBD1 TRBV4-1 CASSQRPTGNTDTQYF
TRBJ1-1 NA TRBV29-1 CSVVHSTEAFF
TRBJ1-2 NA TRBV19 CASTMGGPLGYTF
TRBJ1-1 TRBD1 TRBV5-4 CASSLRTGNTEAFF
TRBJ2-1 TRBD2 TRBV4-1 CASSTLGGGLARNEQFF
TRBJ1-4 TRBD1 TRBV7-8 CASRFTGATDEKLFF
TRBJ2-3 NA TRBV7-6 CASSPSGITDTQYF
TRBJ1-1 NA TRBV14 CASSQLFGVRTEAFF
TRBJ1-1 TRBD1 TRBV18 CASSFGQGDLNTEAFF
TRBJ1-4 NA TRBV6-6 CASSSPEEELFF
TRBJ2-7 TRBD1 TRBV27 CASRKEQGYEQYF
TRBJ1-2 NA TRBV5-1 CASRSSTGYNYGYTF
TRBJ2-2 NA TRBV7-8 CASSLEPNTGELFF
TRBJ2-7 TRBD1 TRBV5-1 CASSYGQGAYEQYF
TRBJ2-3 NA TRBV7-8 CASSFTGPNTDTQYF
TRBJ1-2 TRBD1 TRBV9 CASSILTGNYGYTF
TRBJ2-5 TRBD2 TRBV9 CASSPAHPSGVAPGYQETQYF
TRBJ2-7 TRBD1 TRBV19 CASSIGQGVDEQYF
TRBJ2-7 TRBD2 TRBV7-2 CASSLQPAGGPIGYEQYF
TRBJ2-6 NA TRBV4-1 CASQGSGANVLTF
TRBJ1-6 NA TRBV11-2 CASRRTASNSPLHF
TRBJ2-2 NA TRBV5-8 CASSLVTTGELFF
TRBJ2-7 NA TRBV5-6 CASSFTEAPRYEQYF
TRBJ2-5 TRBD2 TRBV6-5 CASLGLAGPETQYF
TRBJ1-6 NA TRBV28 CASRDSSSYNSPLHF
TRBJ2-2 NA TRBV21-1 CASSKFGTGSGELFF
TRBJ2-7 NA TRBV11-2 CASSAVSGGEGDYEQYF
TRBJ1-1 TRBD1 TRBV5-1 CASSYARTGRTEAFF
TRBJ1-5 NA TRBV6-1 CASSATAGQPQHF
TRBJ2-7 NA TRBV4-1 CASSQGTRRDTRREQYF